The 22 T cell receptor beta chains below were found in one sample sequenced in a study of cytomegalovirus exposure and HLA in healthy donors. The PCR had 60 Vbeta and 13 Jbeta primers. Some clones are missing from TCRdb's copy, which holds only in-frame ones; the method was immunoSEQ multiplex PCR. Among roughly 200,000 clones listed, around 75% were seen once. The source material was PBMCs. The receptors here all came from a male donor in good health and CMV-seronegative.

A word on this clone: Mismatch with germline at one junction end may stem from a read error. The gene calls are TRBV2 and TRBJ2-5, with TRBD2 matching over 10 bases. The germline V gene encodes CDR1 SNHLY and CDR2 FYNNEI. The CDR3 contains 15 residues. CDR3 nucleotides: TGTGCCAGCAGCGAAACTAGCGGGGACCAGGAGACCCAGTACTTC. Its protein product is CASSETSGDQETQYF.

The gene calls are TRBV30 and TRBJ2-7; 8 nucleotides align to TRBD2. Germline V CDR1 and CDR2: GTSNPN, SVGIG (reference sequence). The CDR3 spans 14 residues. V shed 2 bases, J shed 5 bases, and the junction held 8 bases outside the gene matches. The CDR3 here is CAWSTGTSLDEQYF. The CDR3 DNA reads TGTGCCTGGAGTACCGGGACTAGTTTGGACGAGCAGTACTTC.

This CDR3 reads CASSVGGDRYASSGNTIYF. Written as DNA, the CDR3 is TGTGCCAGCAGCGTAGGCGGGGACCGCTACGCCAGCTCTGGAAACACCATATATTTT. The V gene is TRBV9, the J gene TRBJ1-3, with D tentatively TRBD1 (5 bases). V was trimmed by 0 bases and J by 0 bases, leaving 19 bases between them. Germline V gene data show CDR1 as SGDLS and CDR2 as YYNGEE. The CDR3 runs to 19 residues.

This chain links TRBV28 with TRBJ2-5; D gene ambiguous. Looked up from germline, CDR1 is MDHEN and CDR2 is SYDVKM. V was clipped by 3 bases and J by 5 bases, with 19 bases between them. There are 16 residues in the CDR3. The CDR3 spells CASSLFSGTAVETQYF. The DNA of the CDR3 is TGTGCCAGCAGTTTGTTCAGTGGTACCGCCGTGGAGACCCAGTACTTC.

The V and J genes are TRBV30 and TRBJ2-1, with 9 bases identical to TRBD2. Germline CDR1 and CDR2: GTSNPN and SVGIG (reference sequence). This CDR3 has 15 amino acids. The V gene end was trimmed by 1 base and the J gene end by 8 bases; junction bases not matched to a gene: 9. CDR3 sequence reads: CAWSAGLATRYEQFF. CDR3 coding DNA: TGTGCCTGGAGTGCCGGACTAGCGACGAGGTATGAGCAGTTCTTC.

CDR3 region: CASTDYLNNEQFF. The CDR3 nucleotides are TGTGCCAGTACGGACTACCTAAACAATGAGCAGTTCTTC. The rearrangement uses TRBV19 and TRBJ2-1, with a possible D match to TRBD2 (6 bases). CDR1 is LNHDA and CDR2 is SQIVND in the germline V gene (reference sequence). The CDR3 consists of 13 residues. Trimming took 7 bases from V and 5 from J, leaving 12 bases between them. Filled out from reference TRBV19 and TRBJ2-1, the complete variable domain reads DGGITQSPKYLFRKEGQNVTLSCEQNLNHDAMYWYRQDPGQGLRLIYYSQIVNDFQKGDIAEGYSVSREKKESFPLTVTSAQKNPTAFYLCASTDYLNNEQFFGPGTRLTVL.

The rearrangement uses TRBV30 and TRBJ2-1; 10 bases fit TRBD2. Germline V gene sequence: CDR1 GTSNPN, CDR2 SVGIG (reference sequence). The CDR3 runs to 14 residues. Trimming cost V 1 base and J 10 bases; bases outside gene matches: 7. Here the CDR3 DNA reads TGTGCCTGGAGTGGATCTAGCGGGGGATGGGAGCAGTTCTTC. Translation: CAWSGSSGGWEQFF.

J is TRBJ1-5 and V is TRBV28, with D perhaps matching TRBD1 (5 bases). Germline V gene data show CDR1 as MDHEN and CDR2 as SYDVKM. The CDR3 is 12 residues long. V lost 6 bases and J lost 6, with 9 bases in between. Here the CDR3 reads CASRSQGQPQHF. CDR3 bases: TGTGCCAGCAGGTCTCAGGGTCAGCCCCAGCATTTT.

This clone occurred a few times. The chain couples TRBV7-9 to TRBJ2-1; 11 nucleotides agree with TRBD2. V was pared by 5 bases and J by 8 bases, with 14 bases of the junction left unmatched. The CDR3 contains 17 residues. CDR1 and CDR2 from the germline V gene are SEHNR and FQNEAQ (reference sequence). CDR3 nucleotides: TGTGCCAGCAGCCAAATTATACTAGCGGGAGATTTCGATGAGCAGTTCTTC. The encoded protein is CASSQIILAGDFDEQFF.

This clone was seen more than once but under ten times. The chain carries TRBV5-1 and TRBJ1-2; 9 bases match TRBD1. CDR1 and CDR2 (germline): SGHRS, YFSETQ. The CDR3 covers 15 residues. The ends lost 0 bases at V and 8 bases at J; junction bases unmatched: 8. CDR3 in DNA: TGCGCCAGCAGCTTGGTTCGGACAGGGGTTCAAGGCTACACCTTC. This codes for CASSLVRTGVQGYTF.

The table lists this clone with a few counts. The V gene is TRBV6-6, the J gene TRBJ2-1, with a weak D call TRBD1 (6 bases). Germline V gene sequence: CDR1 MNHNY, CDR2 SVGAGI (reference sequence). The CDR3 spans 13 residues. Trimming left V 6 bases short and J 9 bases short, with 15 bases between. CDR3 sequence: CASRQGTAIEQFF. The CDR3 coding sequence is TGTGCCAGCAGACAGGGTACGGCCATTGAGCAGTTCTTC.

The CDR3 sequence is CASSQKSSGANVLTF. CDR3 DNA sequence: TGTGCCAGCAGCCAAAAGAGCTCTGGGGCCAACGTCCTGACTTTC. The gene calls are TRBV7-6 and TRBJ2-6, with no clear D. This CDR3 region has 15 residues. Looked up from germline, CDR1 is SGHVS and CDR2 is FNYEAQ. Trimming cost V 5 bases and J 0 bases, with 8 bases left between them.

The chain recombines TRBV25-1 with TRBJ2-7; 11 nucleotides agree with TRBD2. CDR3 length: 16 amino acids. V shed 3 bases, J shed 2 bases, and the junction held 6 bases outside the gene matches. The V gene's germline CDR1 is MGHDK and CDR2 SYGVNS. CDR3 DNA: TGTGCCAGCAGTGACTCACTAGCGGGAGTAGCCTACGAGCAGTACTTC. This codes for CASSDSLAGVAYEQYF.

This chain connects TRBV18 to TRBJ1-5; 12 bases are a match to TRBD1. V lost 3 bases, J lost 6 bases, and 3 bases stayed unmatched. Germline assignment: CDR1 KGHSH and CDR2 LQKENI. The CDR3 extends over 15 amino acids. The DNA for the CDR3 is TGTGCCAGCTCACCCGGGACAGGGGGCAGTCAGCCCCAGCATTTT. Translated: CASSPGTGGSQPQHF. The variable domain in full, with the rest retrieved from reference TRBV18 and TRBJ1-5, is NAGVMQNPRHLVRRRGQEARLRCSPMKGHSHVYWYRQLPEEGLKFMVYLQKENIIDESGMPKERFSAEFPKEGPSILRIQQVVRGDSAAYFCASSPGTGGSQPQHFGDGTRLSIL.

The table lists this clone with a few counts. This chain connects TRBV4-3 to TRBJ2-1; D may be TRBD2 (6 bases). V was clipped by 0 bases and J by 4 bases, with 16 bases between them. In germline, CDR1 is LGHNA, CDR2 YSLEER. The CDR3 consists of 17 residues. The CDR3 reads CASSQDLRRAGYNEQFF. CDR3 sequence (DNA): TGCGCCAGCAGCCAAGATCTTAGGAGGGCCGGATACAATGAGCAGTTCTTC.

V and J are TRBV4-3 and TRBJ1-5; D is undetermined. From germline, CDR1 is LGHNA and CDR2 YSLEER. The V end was cut by 1 base, the J end by 0 bases, with 13 bases between. The CDR3 spans 17 residues. The DNA for the CDR3 is TGCGCCAGCAGCCAAGGAACAGCCCTGAATAGCAATCAGCCCCAGCATTTT. This translates into CASSQGTALNSNQPQHF.

This chain connects TRBV5-1 to TRBJ2-5, with TRBD1 as a possible D gene (8 bases). CDR1 and CDR2 from the germline V gene are SGHRS and YFSETQ. V lost 0 bases and J lost 6, with 24 bases in between. This CDR3 has 18 residues. The CDR3 sequence is CASSLGGQGTAGEKTQYF. CDR3 bases: TGCGCCAGCAGCTTGGGTGGACAGGGAACGGCGGGAGAAAAGACCCAGTACTTC.

CDR3 in amino acids: CASSVGTVSVTGETQYF. In DNA form, the CDR3 reads TGTGCCAGCAGCGTAGGGACAGTATCGGTTACCGGGGAGACCCAGTACTTC. The gene calls are TRBV9 and TRBJ2-5, with a weak D call TRBD1 (6 bases). From germline, CDR1 is SGDLS and CDR2 YYNGEE. V gave up 0 bases and J gave up 5 bases, with 20 bases separating them. CDR3 size: 17 residues.

This chain links TRBV9 with TRBJ2-1; D perhaps matches TRBD2 (6 bases). This CDR3 has 15 amino acids. V lost 0 bases, J lost 8 bases, and 15 bases lay in between. The V gene's germline CDR1 is SGDLS and CDR2 YYNGEE. CDR3 protein: CASSVALTSMDEQFF. The CDR3 DNA reads TGTGCCAGCAGCGTAGCTCTGACTAGTATGGATGAGCAGTTCTTC.

This chain connects TRBV10-3 to TRBJ1-1; 8 bases are shared with TRBD1. With 2 bases clipped from V and 1 base from J, the junction kept 3 bases outside the gene matches. The CDR3 has 15 residues. Germline CDR1 and CDR2: ENHRY and SYGVKD. The CDR3 here is CAISEKTGENTEAFF. The CDR3 DNA reads TGTGCCATCAGTGAGAAGACAGGGGAGAACACTGAAGCTTTCTTT.

The chain carries TRBV14 and TRBJ2-3; D gene unclear. V lost 1 base and J lost 4, with 9 bases in between. Germline V gene sequence: CDR1 SGHDN, CDR2 FVKESK. The CDR3 has 14 residues. The CDR3 DNA is TGTGCCAGCAGCCAAGCAATTTTCCCAGATACGCAGTATTTT. Translated: CASSQAIFPDTQYF.

The chain couples TRBV10-3 to TRBJ2-7; TRBD1 aligns across 7 bases. The CDR3 is 12 amino acids. Germline V gives CDR1 ENHRY, CDR2 SYGVKD. J was trimmed by 6 bases and V by 5 bases; bases with no gene match: 4. For the CDR3, the DNA is TGTGCCATCAGTCGAGGGGGCTGCGAGCAGTACTTC. Protein product: CAISRGGCEQYF.